Listed here are 15 T cell receptor beta chains from one sample, sequenced in a study of technical replicates of blood from a few donors. TCRdb's table, derived via immunoSEQ multiplex PCR, lists solely in-frame clones and lacks some. The profile shows some 71,000 clones, around 97% of them singletons. The specimen was T cells isolated from PBMCs. The receptors were gathered from a human donor in good health.

The chain links TRBV18 to TRBJ2-2; 10 nucleotides match TRBD2. The V segment lost 0 bases and the J segment 5 bases; nucleotides outside the gene matches: 6. CDR1 KGHSH and CDR2 LQKENI come from the germline V gene. The CDR3 sequence is 17 residues long. Here the CDR3 reads CASSPPMIAGGTGELFF. DNA of the CDR3: TGTGCCAGCTCACCACCGATGATAGCGGGAGGAACCGGGGAGCTGTTTTTT.

As regards this clone: This sample includes further DNA sequences coding for the same CDR3. The V call is TRBV6-5, the J call TRBJ2-7, with 7 bases lining up with TRBD1. CDR1 MNHEY and CDR2 SVGAGI come from the germline V gene. This CDR3 has 12 residues. V was pared by 6 bases and J by 3 bases, with 2 bases of the junction left unmatched. Here the CDR3 reads CASSRDSYEQYF. The DNA for the CDR3 is TGTGCCAGCAGCCGGGACAGCTACGAGCAGTACTTC.

The rearrangement uses TRBV6-5 and TRBJ2-2; possible D gene TRBD2, 5 bases. Germline V CDR1 and CDR2: MNHEY, SVGAGI. Trimming left V 6 bases short and J 7 bases short, with 6 bases between. This CDR3 has 11 residues. This CDR3 reads CASRRVGELFF. The CDR3 DNA is TGTGCCAGCAGGAGGGTCGGGGAGCTGTTTTTT.

This chain joins TRBV7-2 and TRBJ1-1; perhaps TRBD1 as D (5 bases). Trimming left V 2 bases short and J 8 bases short, with 15 bases between. CDR1 is SGHTA and CDR2 is FQGNSA in the germline V gene. This CDR3 has 14 amino acids. The CDR3 DNA reads TGTGCCAGCAGCTTAAGGACACCAACCACCGAAGCTTTCTTT. Its translation is CASSLRTPTTEAFF.

The rearrangement links TRBV2 to TRBJ2-3; no clear D. The CDR3 covers 13 residues. Per the germline V gene, CDR1 is SNHLY and CDR2 is FYNNEI. Deletions cut 7 bases from V and 4 bases from J, with 12 bases between. CDR3 region: CASTGPPADTQYF. CDR3 coding DNA: TGTGCCAGCACTGGGCCCCCCGCAGATACGCAGTATTTT.

This chain uses TRBV6-7 with TRBJ2-3; 10 positions match TRBD2. TRBV6-7 is an open reading frame whose function is uncertain. The junction had 3 bases not matched to a gene; V was cut back by 4 bases and J by 2 bases. The CDR3 has 15 amino acids. The CDR3 DNA reads as TGTGCCAGCAGTTCCACTAGCGGGAACACAGATACGCAGTATTTT. Amino acid sequence: CASSSTSGNTDTQYF.

V is TRBV25-1 and J is TRBJ2-1; tentatively, D is TRBD1 (6 bases). Trimming shortened V by 8 bases and J by 14 bases, and 16 bases separated the two germline ends. The V gene's germline CDR1 is MGHDK and CDR2 SYGVNS. The CDR3 sequence is 11 residues long. This CDR3 is CASSQGWYEFF. The CDR3 DNA sequence: TGTGCCAGCTCACAGGGTTGGTATGAGTTCTTC.

The chain is built from TRBV29-1 and TRBJ2-7; D perhaps matches TRBD2 (5 bases). The CDR3 runs to 13 residues. The germline V and J ends were trimmed by 7 bases and 6 bases, with 19 bases remaining between them. Germline lookup yields CDR1 SQVTM and CDR2 ANQGSEA. The CDR3 nucleotides read TGCAGCGCTAGAGGGTTATTCAACGTCGAGCAGTACTTC. Protein sequence: CSARGLFNVEQYF.

The chain links TRBV30 to TRBJ1-4; D uncertain. Trimming took 6 bases from V and 10 from J, leaving 21 bases between them. CDR1 GTSNPN and CDR2 SVGIG come from the germline V gene (reference sequence). The CDR3 has 14 residues. CDR3 loop: CACPTSLGSGKLFF. In nucleotides, the CDR3 is TGTGCCTGCCCTACGTCGTTAGGAAGCGGAAAACTGTTTTTT.

The DNA for the CDR3 is TGTGCCAGCAGTTTAGTCGCTAGCTCAGACGAGCAGTACTTC. It translates to CASSLVASSDEQYF. V gene TRBV28 combines with J gene TRBJ2-7; maybe TRBD2 (5 bases). V lost 2 bases, J lost 5 bases, and 13 bases lay in between. Germline CDR1 is MDHEN and CDR2 is SYDVKM. The CDR3 runs 14 residues.

The CDR3 protein is CASSVDGTGNSGNTIYF. The DNA for the CDR3 is TGTGCCAGCAGCGTAGATGGGACAGGGAACTCTGGAAACACCATATATTTT. The J gene is TRBJ1-3, the V gene TRBV9, with TRBD1 matching over 9 bases. This CDR3 is 17 amino acids long. Trimming at V came to 0 bases and at J to 0 bases, leaving 4 bases not matched to a gene. CDR1 is SGDLS and CDR2 is YYNGEE in the germline V gene. The whole variable domain, filled in from reference TRBV9 and TRBJ1-3, reads DSGVTQTPKHLITATGQRVTLRCSPRSGDLSVYWYQQSLDQGLQFLIQYYNGEERAKGNILERFSAQQFPDLHSELNLSSLELGDSALYFCASSVDGTGNSGNTIYFGEGSWLTVV.

This clone was seen a few times. This sequence joins TRBV4-1 and TRBJ1-5, with D perhaps matching TRBD1 (6 bases). Germline-derived CDR1 and CDR2 are MGHRA and YSYEKL. Trimming stripped 1 base from V and 11 bases from J, with 18 bases between. This CDR3 is 15 amino acids long. The CDR3 protein is CASSQVGGPHGAQHF. The CDR3, as DNA: TGCGCCAGCAGCCAAGTGGGGGGGCCCCATGGGGCCCAGCATTTT.

This chain links TRBV6-1 with TRBJ1-2; D might be TRBD1 (6 bases). Trimming removed 6 bases from V and 4 bases from J, with 18 bases in between. This CDR3 contains 15 residues. Per the germline V gene, CDR1 is MNHNS and CDR2 is SASEGT. The CDR3, as DNA: TGTGCCAGCAGGCTCGCACAGGGACTAACCTATGGCTACACCTTC. It codes for CASRLAQGLTYGYTF.

V gene TRBV27 combines with J gene TRBJ2-7, with 11 bases aligning to TRBD1. This CDR3 has 16 residues. The germline V gene encodes CDR1 MNHEY and CDR2 SMNVEV (reference sequence). The V and J ends lost 5 bases and 2 bases, in that order; junction bases with no gene match: 8. CDR3 loop: CASSGGPGQGAYEQYF. The CDR3 DNA reads as TGTGCCAGCAGTGGAGGTCCGGGACAGGGGGCCTACGAGCAGTACTTC.

The chain recombines TRBV6-4 with TRBJ2-3; no clear D gene. The V and J ends lost 3 bases and 3 bases respectively, with 7 bases between them. There are 13 residues in the CDR3. CDR1 and CDR2 (germline): MRHNA, SNTAGT. The DNA of the CDR3 is TGTGCCAGCAGTGAGGCTCCTACAGATACGCAGTATTTT. The encoded protein is CASSEAPTDTQYF.